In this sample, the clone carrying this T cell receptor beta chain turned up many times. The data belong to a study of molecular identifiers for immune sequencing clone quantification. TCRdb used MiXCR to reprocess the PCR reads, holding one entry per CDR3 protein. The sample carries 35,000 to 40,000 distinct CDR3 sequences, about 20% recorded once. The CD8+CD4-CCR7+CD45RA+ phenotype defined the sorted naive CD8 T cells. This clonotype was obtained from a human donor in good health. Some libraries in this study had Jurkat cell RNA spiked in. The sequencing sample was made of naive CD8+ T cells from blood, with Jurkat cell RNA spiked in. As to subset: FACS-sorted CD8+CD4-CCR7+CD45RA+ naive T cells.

This CDR3 is CASSPRPEPMEKLFF. DNA for the CDR3: TGTGCCAGCAGCCCACGTCCCGAGCCAATGGAAAAACTGTTTTTT. This chain connects TRBV7-9 to TRBJ1-4; D unresolved. Between the trimmed V and J ends, which lost 5 bases and 8 bases, there was a span of 18 bases. CDR1 SEHNR and CDR2 FQNEAQ come from the germline V gene (reference sequence). The CDR3 contains 15 residues.